This entry concerns a single TCR beta chain. Its specific antigen is unknown. Nothing much larger sits one base from this clone, and base qualities are not available. This sample stems from a study of cytomegalovirus exposure and HLA in healthy donors (dated by TCRdb to 2016 to 2017). About the full investigation: In an earlier analysis of some 550 of the donors, approximately 300 Gb of sequence data and 120 million or so unique TCR beta sequences from approximately 180 million T cells were reported. Roughly 300 gigabases of sequencing data and around 80 million unique TCR sequences made up an early release that covered 500 to 650 HLA-typed donors. Of the roughly 400 genotyped donors, 70% to 90% were placed in the genetic ancestry cluster associated with self-reported Caucasian donors. The study aimed to test whether cataloging public T cell receptors could reveal signatures of past pathogen exposure. The study used immunosequencing to profile the T cell repertoires of about 670 subjects and linked those repertoires to cytomegalovirus serostatus. A separate validation cohort of 100 to 150 different subjects was used in addition to the approximately 700-subject first cohort. The study combined high-throughput TCR immunosequencing, statistical association of individual TCRs with disease status, and machine learning to predict cytomegalovirus infection status. A later analysis re-analyzed previously published TCR beta repertoires from hundreds of donors and added high-resolution HLA genotyping to study TCR occurrence patterns. In the later analysis, no new phenotypic data were used to find candidate immune exposures; instead, reliance was placed on TCR beta sequences and their occurrence across donors. An earlier analysis of 587 of the donors applied high-throughput TCR beta sequencing to assess whether each TCR beta V gene segment acted as functional or pseudogenic. Donor age, sex, ethnicity and CMV serostatus were collected together with the repertoire data. A later genetic analysis took genome-wide SNP genotypes for 398 of the 666 donors and used that subset as a discovery cohort. All discovery cohort repertoires had been generated using a single sequencing platform. Class I and class II HLA loci were covered by the typing at four-digit resolution. Typing coverage varied by locus: roughly 629-630 donors for A, B, C, DRB1 and DQB1; roughly 520 for DQA1; about 600 for DPA1; around 490 for DPB1. Because of strong linkage in the cohort, roughly five DR-DQ haplotypes were treated as single units for association and clustering. Among about 410 genotyped donors of the cohort, an average of roughly 230,000 unique TCR beta nucleotide sequences was sequenced per donor, of which 15% to 20% were non-productive.

In total, roughly 670 healthy bone marrow donors made up the cohort. At the time of sampling, all cohort members were nominally healthy, though unrecorded immune exposures were likely present. The donor was CMV seronegative and belonged to the group of 380 or so seronegative cohort members. A peripheral blood sample was collected from each donor, and TCR beta sequencing was performed on peripheral blood mononuclear cells. The Qiagen DNeasy Blood Extraction Kit was used to extract genomic DNA from the blood cell samples. Paper-wide results and their limitations: Because counts were too low, approximately 18 rarely observed V segments, including chromosome 9 orphons, were excluded from the earlier analysis of a few hundred of the donors. Linkage disequilibrium might explain the correlated functional status among segregating V segments, but an unknown experimental factor could not be excluded. Only TCR beta chains were sequenced in this cohort, and the absence of alpha or paired-chain data limited detectable features. In a later analysis, several top co-occurrence clusters were reported to appear linked to parvovirus B19, influenza, CMV and Epstein-Barr virus. Some IMGT-functional V segments, including TRBV6-2 and TRBV6-3, could not be told apart with the 87-base-pair reads, so those segments were excluded. Sequencing depth was assumed to be roughly uniform across donors in the presence/absence analyses, though that assumption may not hold. A later analysis found that TCR association rates varied across HLA loci, with DRB1 alleles showing the most associated TCRs and HLA-C alleles the fewest. A further reported finding was that TCR beta sequences accurately predicted the HLA-A and HLA-B alleles for most subjects in the first cohort. In a later analysis, HLA-associated TCR beta chains showed more clonal expansion and lower generation probabilities than non-associated chains that were equally common. Most TCR sequences were observed very rarely across donors, whereas some public TCRs were present in many individuals. According to a later genetic analysis, donors in an Asian-associated ancestry cluster had fewer N-insertions in productive TCRs than the approximately 630-donor mean. The authors suggested that the approach could potentially be extended to other disease states and immunological phenotypes. In the study, approximately 160 TCR beta chains were listed as associated with cytomegalovirus. Broadly in line with IMGT annotations, most TCR beta V segments showed up in productive rearrangements about 90% or about 30% of the time in an earlier analysis of 450 to 600 of the donors. Strong co-occurrence of HLA alleles, especially DR and DQ, made assigning TCR associations to individual alleles difficult. In a later analysis, 15,000 to 20,000 TCR beta sequences were associated with specific HLA alleles at a false discovery rate of 0.05. In a later genetic analysis, a missense DCLRE1C variant was associated with V-gene and J-gene trimming of TCR beta chains, and the association was replicated in an independent cohort. The classifier was reported to diagnose cytomegalovirus status with high specificity and sensitivity in both the original and validation cohorts. Three of the identified cytomegalovirus-associated TCR beta chains were confirmed in vitro to be specific for cytomegalovirus antigens. A cluster of highly shared sequence variants was judged likely to represent a technical artifact of the sequencing pipeline. The only immune exposure information available for the cohort was CMV serostatus. In a later analysis, most CMV-associated TCR beta chains were found to appear HLA-restricted, with HLA associations seemingly driven largely by CMV exposure. Because some donors lacked HLA typing at each locus, the association tests relied only on the typed subset.

The library was prepared using the immunoSEQ multiplex PCR assay. For the multiplex PCR, a mixture combining 60 forward primers for TCR Vbeta segments and 13 reverse primers for TCR Jbeta segments was used. A multiplex PCR assay on genomic DNA amplified the CDR3 region of rearranged TCR beta genes. The amplified TCR beta libraries were sequenced on the Illumina HiSeq System as 87-base-pair reads. The original methods were these. A later analysis counted about 80 million unique TCR beta chains across the 550 to 700 repertoires, and some 11 million of these chains were shared by at least two donors. A nearest-neighbor algorithm error-corrected the raw reads and collapsed the reads into unique sequences, merging closely related sequences to remove PCR and sequencing errors. Alignment of CDR3 sequences to IMGT reference sequences was used to assign V, D and J gene segments. For a sequence to be retained, at least a six-nucleotide match to both a V gene segment and a J gene segment was required. A rearrangement was called productive if the CDR3 had no stop codons and remained in frame with V and J, and every other rearrangement was called non-productive. Following IMGT convention, CDR3 was defined as the stretch from the second conserved V-encoded cysteine up to the conserved J-encoded phenylalanine. Sequences without an unambiguous match to a single V gene segment were excluded from the earlier analysis of approximately 560 of the donors. In an earlier analysis of 587 of the donors, a V segment was called functional when productive rearrangements were above 56.7%, and segregating when the standard deviation between donors exceeded 5%. A statistical classification framework was built for diagnosing cytomegalovirus status from the catalog of TCR beta chain sequences. A later analysis assigned V and J genes by comparing TCR nucleotide sequences with IMGT/GENE-DB human TR gene sequences. In a later analysis, CDR3 sequences and most-parsimonious VDJ recombination scenarios were assigned using the TCRdist pipeline. In a later analysis, every TCR beta chain was defined by the combination of its CDR3 amino acid sequence and its V-gene family, and reads without a unique V-gene family were dropped. A later analysis removed 550 to 650 highly shared, low-generation-probability nucleotide sequences to deal with suspected cross-contamination and a sequencing artifact. In a later analysis, a clonal expansion index was calculated for each public chain from normalized within-repertoire ranks of inferred template counts. In a later analysis, generation probabilities were computed with a VDJ recombination model fitted to out-of-frame rearrangements, and the resulting probabilities were checked against IGoR. In a later analysis, TCR-TCR, TCR-HLA and TCR-CMV co-occurrence was scored with hypergeometric tests, and a repertoire-size bias correction was applied to TCR pairs. To estimate false discovery rates, a later analysis permuted the HLA or CMV assignments 20 times. A later analysis grouped co-occurring TCRs with DBSCAN, adding TCRdist sequence similarity when clustering within HLA-allele-positive subsets. Repertoires with fewer than 30,000 or more than 120,000 public chains were left out of co-occurrence clustering, as were five repertoires with anomalous nucleotide sharing. Drawn from immuneACCESS, this table holds only the in-frame rearrangements with V and J called that TCRdb kept. Clones are partly lost; checked studies trace under half to an unresolved V gene and leave the rest unexplained. Clonal size and the V and J genes are those of that table, whereas D and trimming came from the DNA. The sample profile shows 170,000 or so clones; more than 70% of them were found once. The ten largest clones capture about 0.39% of the sample.

The CDR3 sequence holds 19 residues, the cysteine and phenylalanine included. CDR3 DNA only is kept here, 57 bases in frame from base 1. Looking up the germline V gene yields CDR1 MGHRA and CDR2 YSYEKL. Trimming takes 1 base off V and 1 base off J; junction bases not matched to a gene: 9. The sequencing sample was made of PBMCs. This receptor was taken from a boy between 2 and 10 years old in good health and CMV-seronegative. Recombination joined TRBV4-1 with TRBJ2-7, with TRBD2 identical over 14 junction bases. The CDR3: CASSQGLGLAGVKSYEQYF. The DNA sequence is as follows: TGCGCCAGCAGCCAAGGATTGGGACTAGCGGGAGTTAAATCCTACGAGCAGTACTTC.